The source of this T cell receptor (beta chain) is a study of vaccination effects on CD4 cells after COVID-19. Only in-frame clones appear in the TCRdb table, and some are missing; sequencing was by immunoSEQ multiplex PCR. The sample lists some 61,000 clones; about 80% were seen once. V lost 6 bases and J lost 2, with 9 bases in between. This CDR3 region has 13 residues. The V gene's germline CDR1 is MNHEY and CDR2 SVGAGI. Using viral peptide pools, the ViraFEST assay grew out antigen-specific CD4+ T cells prior to sequencing. Isolating CD4+ T cells followed 9 to 11 days of culture. Two-dose BNT162b2 or mRNA-1273 vaccination was given to participants. Previously uninfected by SARS-CoV-2, the vaccine recipients also showed negative nucleocapsid antibodies. Notes on this clone: Antigen unknown.

This chain links TRBV6-5 with TRBJ2-3, with D perhaps TRBD1 (6 bases). Sample: CD4+ T cells from PBMCs cultured with HCoV-OC43 spike peptides, taken after COVID-19 vaccination. Subset reported: HCoV-OC43 spike overlapping peptide pool stimulation. The clonotype was recovered from a human donor who received a COVID-19 vaccine. CDR3 in DNA: TGTGCCAGCAGACGGGACACCACAGATACGCAGTATTTT. Encoded protein: CASRRDTTDTQYF.